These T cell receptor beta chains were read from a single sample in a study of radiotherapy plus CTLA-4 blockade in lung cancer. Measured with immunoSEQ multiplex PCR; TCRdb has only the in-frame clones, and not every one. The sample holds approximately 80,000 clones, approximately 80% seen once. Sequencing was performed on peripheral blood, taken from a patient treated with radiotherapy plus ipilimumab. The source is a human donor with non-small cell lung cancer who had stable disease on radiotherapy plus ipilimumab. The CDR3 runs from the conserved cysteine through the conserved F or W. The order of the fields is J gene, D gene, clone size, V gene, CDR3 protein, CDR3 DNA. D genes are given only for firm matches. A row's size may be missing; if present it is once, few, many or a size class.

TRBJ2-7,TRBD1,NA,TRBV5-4,CASSLQGYEQYF,TGTGCCAGCAGCCTACAGGGGTACGAGCAGTACTTC
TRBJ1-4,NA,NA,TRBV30,CAWSSGGEEKLFF,TGTGCCTGGTCCTCTGGGGGGGAGGAAAAACTGTTTTTT
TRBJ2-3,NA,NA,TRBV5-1,CASSPTGTDTQYF,TGCGCCAGCAGCCCTACAGGGACAGATACGCAGTATTTT
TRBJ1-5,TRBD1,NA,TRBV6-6,CASTGGQLNQPQHF,TGTGCCAGCACTGGGGGACAGTTAAATCAGCCCCAGCATTTT
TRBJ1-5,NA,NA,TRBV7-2,CASAASQGAQPQHF,TGTGCCAGCGCCGCGTCCCAGGGTGCCCAGCCCCAGCATTTT
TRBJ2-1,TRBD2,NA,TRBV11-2,CASSSGLAGYNEQFF,TGTGCCAGCAGCTCCGGACTAGCGGGGTACAATGAGCAGTTCTTC
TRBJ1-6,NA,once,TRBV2,CASSETFNSPLHF,TGTGCCAGCAGTGAGACCTTTAATTCACCCCTCCACTTT
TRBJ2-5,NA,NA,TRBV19,CASSRGNQETQYF,TGTGCCAGTAGTAGGGGGAACCAAGAGACCCAGTACTTC
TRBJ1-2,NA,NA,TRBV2,CASSLTGTDASGYTF,TGTGCCAGCAGTTTAACCGGGACCGATGCAAGTGGCTACACCTTC
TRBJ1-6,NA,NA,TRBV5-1,CASSLEARSNSPLHF,TGCGCCAGCAGCTTGGAGGCCAGAAGCAATTCACCCCTCCACTTT
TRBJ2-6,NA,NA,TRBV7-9,CAVPVGGSSGANVLTF,TGTGCCGTCCCAGTGGGGGGTAGCTCTGGGGCCAACGTCCTGACTTTC
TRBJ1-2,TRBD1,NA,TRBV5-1,CASSPGATGGYGYTF,TGCGCCAGCAGCCCTGGCGCGACAGGGGGCTATGGCTACACCTTC
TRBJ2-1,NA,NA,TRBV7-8,CASSLWGSEQFF,TGTGCCAGCAGCTTATGGGGGTCTGAGCAGTTCTTC